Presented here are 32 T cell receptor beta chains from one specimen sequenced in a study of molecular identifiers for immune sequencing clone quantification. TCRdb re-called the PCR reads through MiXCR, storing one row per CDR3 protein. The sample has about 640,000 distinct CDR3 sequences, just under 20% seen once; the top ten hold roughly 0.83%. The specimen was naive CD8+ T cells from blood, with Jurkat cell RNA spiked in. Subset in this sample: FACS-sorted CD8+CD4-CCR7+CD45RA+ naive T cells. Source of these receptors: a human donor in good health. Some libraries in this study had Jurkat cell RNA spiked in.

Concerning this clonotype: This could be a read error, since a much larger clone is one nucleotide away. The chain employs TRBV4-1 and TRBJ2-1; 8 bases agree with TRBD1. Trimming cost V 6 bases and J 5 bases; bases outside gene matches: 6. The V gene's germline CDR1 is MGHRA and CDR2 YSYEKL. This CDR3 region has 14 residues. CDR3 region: CASRPTGGDNEQFF. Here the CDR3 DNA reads TGCGCCAGCAGACCCACAGGGGGAGACAATGAGCAGTTCTTC.

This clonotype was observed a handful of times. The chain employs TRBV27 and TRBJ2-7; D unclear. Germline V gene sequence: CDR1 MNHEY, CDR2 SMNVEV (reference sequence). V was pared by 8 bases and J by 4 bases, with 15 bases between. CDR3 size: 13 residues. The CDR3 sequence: CASRRIGGYEQYF. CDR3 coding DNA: TGTGCCAGCCGCCGGATAGGTGGGTACGAGCAGTACTTC.

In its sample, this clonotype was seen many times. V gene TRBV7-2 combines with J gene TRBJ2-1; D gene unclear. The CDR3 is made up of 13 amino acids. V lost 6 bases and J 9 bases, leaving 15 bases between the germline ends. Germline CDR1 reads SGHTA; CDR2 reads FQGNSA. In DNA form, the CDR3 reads TGTGCCAGCAGTGGGTGGCCCGGCAGTGAGCAGTTCTTC. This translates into CASSGWPGSEQFF.

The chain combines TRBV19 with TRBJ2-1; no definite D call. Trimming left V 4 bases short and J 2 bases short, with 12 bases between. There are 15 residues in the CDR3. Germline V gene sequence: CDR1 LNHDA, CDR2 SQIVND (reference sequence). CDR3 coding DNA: TGTGCCAGTAGTACAGGTAAAGAAGCCTACAATGAGCAGTTCTTC. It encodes CASSTGKEAYNEQFF. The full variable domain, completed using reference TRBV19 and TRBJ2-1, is DGGITQSPKYLFRKEGQNVTLSCEQNLNHDAMYWYRQDPGQGLRLIYYSQIVNDFQKGDIAEGYSVSREKKESFPLTVTSAQKNPTAFYLCASSTGKEAYNEQFFGPGTRLTVL.

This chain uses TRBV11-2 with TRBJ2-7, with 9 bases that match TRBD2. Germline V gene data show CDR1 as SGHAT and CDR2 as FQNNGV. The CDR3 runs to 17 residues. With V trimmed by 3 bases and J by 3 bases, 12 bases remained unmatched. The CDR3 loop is CASSLGRAGGSIYEQYF. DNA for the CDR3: TGTGCCAGCAGCTTGGGACGAGCGGGGGGCTCTATCTACGAGCAGTACTTC.

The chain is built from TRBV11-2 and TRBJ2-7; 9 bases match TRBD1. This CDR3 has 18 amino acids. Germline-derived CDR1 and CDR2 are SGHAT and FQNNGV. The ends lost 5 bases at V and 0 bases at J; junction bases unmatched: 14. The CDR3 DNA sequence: TGTGCCAGCAGCCCCCGACGGACAGGGGCCATTTTCTCCTACGAGCAGTACTTC. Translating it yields CASSPRRTGAIFSYEQYF.

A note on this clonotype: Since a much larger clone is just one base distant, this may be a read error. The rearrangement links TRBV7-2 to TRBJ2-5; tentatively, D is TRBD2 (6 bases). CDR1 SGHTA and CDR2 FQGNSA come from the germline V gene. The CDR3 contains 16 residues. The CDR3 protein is CASSLRGGELQETQCF. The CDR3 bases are TGTGCCAGCAGCTTACGAGGCGGGGAACTTCAAGAGACCCAGTGCTTC.

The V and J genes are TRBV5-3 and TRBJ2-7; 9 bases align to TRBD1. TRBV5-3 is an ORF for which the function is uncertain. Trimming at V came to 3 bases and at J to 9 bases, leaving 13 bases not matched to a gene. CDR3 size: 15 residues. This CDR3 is CARSYRDRESHGQYF. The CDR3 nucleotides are TGTGCCAGAAGCTACCGGGACAGGGAGTCCCACGGGCAGTACTTC.

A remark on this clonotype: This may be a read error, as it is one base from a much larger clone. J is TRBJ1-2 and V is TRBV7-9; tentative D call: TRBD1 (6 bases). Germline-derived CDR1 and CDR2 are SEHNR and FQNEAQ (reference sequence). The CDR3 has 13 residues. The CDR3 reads CAGSLEDSYGYTF. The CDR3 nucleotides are TGTGCCGGCAGCTTAGAGGACAGCTATGGCTACACCTTC.

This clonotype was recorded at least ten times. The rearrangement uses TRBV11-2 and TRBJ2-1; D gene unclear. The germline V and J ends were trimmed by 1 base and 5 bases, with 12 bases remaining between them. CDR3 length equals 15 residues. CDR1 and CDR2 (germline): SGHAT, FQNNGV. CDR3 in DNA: TGTGCCAGCAGCTTAGTTTCGCACTCGGACAATGAGCAGTTCTTC. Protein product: CASSLVSHSDNEQFF.

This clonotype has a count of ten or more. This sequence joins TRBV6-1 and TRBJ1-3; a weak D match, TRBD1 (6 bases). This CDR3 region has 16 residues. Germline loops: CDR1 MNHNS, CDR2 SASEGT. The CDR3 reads CAMRQDEELSGNTIYF. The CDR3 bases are TGTGCGATGAGACAGGACGAAGAACTCTCTGGAAACACCATATATTTT.

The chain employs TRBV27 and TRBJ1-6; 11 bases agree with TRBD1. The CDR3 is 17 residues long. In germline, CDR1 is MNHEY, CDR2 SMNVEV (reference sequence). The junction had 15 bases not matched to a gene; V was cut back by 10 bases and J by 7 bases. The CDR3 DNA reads TGTGCCAACCGACCAGGCGGACAGGGGGCATGGAATTCACCCCTCCACTTT. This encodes CANRPGGQGAWNSPLHF.

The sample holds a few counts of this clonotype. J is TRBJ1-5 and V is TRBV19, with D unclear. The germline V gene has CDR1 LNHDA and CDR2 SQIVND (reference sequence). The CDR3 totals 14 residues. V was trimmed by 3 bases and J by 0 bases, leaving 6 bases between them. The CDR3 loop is CASSIFSSNQPQHF. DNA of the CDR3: TGTGCCAGTAGTATCTTCTCTAGCAATCAGCCCCAGCATTTT. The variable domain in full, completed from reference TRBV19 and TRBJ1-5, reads DGGITQSPKYLFRKEGQNVTLSCEQNLNHDAMYWYRQDPGQGLRLIYYSQIVNDFQKGDIAEGYSVSREKKESFPLTVTSAQKNPTAFYLCASSIFSSNQPQHFGDGTRLSIL.

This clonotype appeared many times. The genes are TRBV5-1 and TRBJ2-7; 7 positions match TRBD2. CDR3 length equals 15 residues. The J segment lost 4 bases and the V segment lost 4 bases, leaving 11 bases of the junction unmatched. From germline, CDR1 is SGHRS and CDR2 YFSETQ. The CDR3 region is CASSQSTGGSYEQYF. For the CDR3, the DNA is TGCGCCAGCAGCCAATCCACGGGGGGTTCATACGAGCAGTACTTC.

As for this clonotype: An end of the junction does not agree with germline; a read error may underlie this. The CDR3 spells CVSRSGTGDFWGTEAFF. The CDR3 DNA reads as TGTGTCAGCAGATCCGGGACAGGGGATTTCTGGGGCACTGAAGCTTTCTTT. The rearrangement links TRBV6-2 or TRBV6-3 to TRBJ1-1, with TRBD1 identical over 10 bases. Germline V gene sequence: CDR1 MNHEY, CDR2 SVGEGT. CDR3 size: 17 residues.

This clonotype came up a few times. CDR3 region: CASSQGTGGPEQYF. The CDR3, as DNA: TGCGCCAGCAGCCAAGGAACGGGAGGGCCCGAGCAGTACTTC. The rearrangement links TRBV4-3 to TRBJ2-7, with 8 nucleotides matching TRBD2. Germline CDR1 reads LGHNA; CDR2 reads YSLEER. The CDR3 has 14 residues. The junction had 5 bases not matched to a gene; V was cut back by 1 base and J by 6 bases.

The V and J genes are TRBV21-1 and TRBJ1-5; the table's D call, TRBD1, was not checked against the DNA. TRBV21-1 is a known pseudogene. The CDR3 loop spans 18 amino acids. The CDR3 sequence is CASSKVTSSTGVDQPQHF. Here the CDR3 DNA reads TGTGCCAGCAGCAAAGTGACGTCTTCGACAGGGGTGGATCAGCCCCAGCATTTT.

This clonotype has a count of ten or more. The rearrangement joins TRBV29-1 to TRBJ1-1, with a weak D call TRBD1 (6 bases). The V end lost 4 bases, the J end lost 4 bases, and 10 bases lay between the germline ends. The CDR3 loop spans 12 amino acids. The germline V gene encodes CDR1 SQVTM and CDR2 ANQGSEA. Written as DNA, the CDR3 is TGCAGCGTTGTACAGGGTGGCACTGAAGCTTTCTTT. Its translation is CSVVQGGTEAFF. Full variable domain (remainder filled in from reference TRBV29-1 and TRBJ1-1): SAVISQKPSRDICQRGTSLTIQCQVDSQVTMMFWYRQQPGQSLTLIATANQGSEATYESGFVIDKFPISRPNLTFSTLTVSNMSPEDSSIYLCSVVQGGTEAFFGQGTRLTVV.

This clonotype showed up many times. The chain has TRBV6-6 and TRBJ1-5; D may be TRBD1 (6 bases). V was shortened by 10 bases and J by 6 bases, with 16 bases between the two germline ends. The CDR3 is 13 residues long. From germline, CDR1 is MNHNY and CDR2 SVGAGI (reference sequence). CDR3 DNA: TGTGCCACCGCGGAGGCAGGGGTTCAGCCCCAGCATTTT. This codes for CATAEAGVQPQHF.

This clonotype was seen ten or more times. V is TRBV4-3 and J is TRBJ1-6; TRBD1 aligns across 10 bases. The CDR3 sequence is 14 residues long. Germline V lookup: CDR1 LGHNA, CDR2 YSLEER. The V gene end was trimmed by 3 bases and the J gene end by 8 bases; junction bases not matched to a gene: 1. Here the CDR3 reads CASSQGQGYSPLHF. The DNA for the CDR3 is TGCGCCAGCAGCCAGGGACAGGGGTATTCACCCCTCCACTTT.

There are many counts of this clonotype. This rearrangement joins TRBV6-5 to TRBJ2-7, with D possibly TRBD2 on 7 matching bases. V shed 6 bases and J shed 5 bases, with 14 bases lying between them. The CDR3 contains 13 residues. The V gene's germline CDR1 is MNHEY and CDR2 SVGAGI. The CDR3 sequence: CASSDWGGDEQYF. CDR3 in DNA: TGTGCCAGCAGCGACTGGGGGGGCGACGAGCAGTACTTC.

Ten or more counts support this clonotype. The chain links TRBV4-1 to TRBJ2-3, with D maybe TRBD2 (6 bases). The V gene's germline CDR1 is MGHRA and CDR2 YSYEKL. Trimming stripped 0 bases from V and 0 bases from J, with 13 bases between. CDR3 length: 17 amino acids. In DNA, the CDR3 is TGCGCCAGCAGCCAAGACGTCGGCGGGATCAGCACAGATACGCAGTATTTT. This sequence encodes CASSQDVGGISTDTQYF.

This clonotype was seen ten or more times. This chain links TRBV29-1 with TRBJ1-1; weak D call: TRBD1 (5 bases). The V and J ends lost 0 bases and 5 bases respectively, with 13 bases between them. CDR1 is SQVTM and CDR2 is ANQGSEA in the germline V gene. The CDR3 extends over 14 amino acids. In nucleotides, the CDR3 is TGCAGCGTTGAAGATGAAGGGGTTGGGACTGAAGCTTTCTTT. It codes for CSVEDEGVGTEAFF.

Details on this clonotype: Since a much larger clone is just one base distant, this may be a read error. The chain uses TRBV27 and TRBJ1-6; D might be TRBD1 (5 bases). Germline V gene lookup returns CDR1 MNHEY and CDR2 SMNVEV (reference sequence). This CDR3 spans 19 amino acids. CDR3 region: CVSTPEGRAASSYNSPLHF. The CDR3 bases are TGTGTCAGCACTCCCGAGGGCAGGGCCGCTAGCTCCTATAATTCACCCCTCCACTTT.

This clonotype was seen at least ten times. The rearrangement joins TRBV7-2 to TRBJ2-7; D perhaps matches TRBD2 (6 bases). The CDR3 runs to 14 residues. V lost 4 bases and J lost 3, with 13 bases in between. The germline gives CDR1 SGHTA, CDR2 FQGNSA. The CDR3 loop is CASSSPRDFYEQYF. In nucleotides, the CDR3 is TGTGCCAGCAGCTCACCTCGGGACTTCTACGAGCAGTACTTC. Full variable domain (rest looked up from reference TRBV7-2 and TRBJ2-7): GAGVSQSPSNKVTEKGKDVELRCDPISGHTALYWYRQSLGQGLEFLIYFQGNSAPDKSGLPSDRFSAERTGGSVSTLTIQRTQQEDSAVYLCASSSPRDFYEQYFGPGTRLTVT.

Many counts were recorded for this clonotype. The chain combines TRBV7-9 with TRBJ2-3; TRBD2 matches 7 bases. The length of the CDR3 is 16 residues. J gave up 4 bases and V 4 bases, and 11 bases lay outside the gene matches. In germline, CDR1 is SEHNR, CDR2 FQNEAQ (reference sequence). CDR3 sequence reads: CASSSSGGKMADTQYF. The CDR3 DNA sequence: TGTGCCAGCAGCTCCTCCGGGGGGAAAATGGCAGATACGCAGTATTTT.

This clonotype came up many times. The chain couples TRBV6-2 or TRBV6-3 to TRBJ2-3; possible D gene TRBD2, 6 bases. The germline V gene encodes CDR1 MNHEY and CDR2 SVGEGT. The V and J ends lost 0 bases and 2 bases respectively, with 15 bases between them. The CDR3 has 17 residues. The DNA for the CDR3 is TGTGCCAGCAGTTACTCATCTGTCGGGGGAGACACAGATACGCAGTATTTT. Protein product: CASSYSSVGGDTDTQYF.

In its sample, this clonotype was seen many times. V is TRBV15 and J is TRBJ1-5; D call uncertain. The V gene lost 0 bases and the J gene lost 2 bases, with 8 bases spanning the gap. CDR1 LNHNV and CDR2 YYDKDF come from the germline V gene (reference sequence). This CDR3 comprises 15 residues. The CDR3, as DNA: TGTGCCACCAGCAGAGATTATCAAGGCAATCAGCCCCAGCATTTT. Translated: CATSRDYQGNQPQHF.

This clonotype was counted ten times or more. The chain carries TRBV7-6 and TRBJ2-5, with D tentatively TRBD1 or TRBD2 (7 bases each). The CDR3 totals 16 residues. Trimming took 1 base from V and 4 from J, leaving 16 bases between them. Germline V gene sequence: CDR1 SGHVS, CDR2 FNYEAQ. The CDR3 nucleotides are TGTGCCAGCAGCTTAGGGACAGGAGGCGGGGGAGAGACCCAGTACTTC. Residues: CASSLGTGGGGETQYF.

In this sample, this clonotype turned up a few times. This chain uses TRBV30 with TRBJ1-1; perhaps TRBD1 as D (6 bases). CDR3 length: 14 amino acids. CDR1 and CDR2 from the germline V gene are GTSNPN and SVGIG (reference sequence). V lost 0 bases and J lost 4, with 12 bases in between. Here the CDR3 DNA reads TGTGCCTGGAGTGTAGCAGGGGTGAGCACTGAAGCTTTCTTT. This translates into CAWSVAGVSTEAFF. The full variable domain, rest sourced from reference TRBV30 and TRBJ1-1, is SQTIHQWPATLVQPVGSPLSLECTVEGTSNPNLYWYRQAAGRGLQLLFYSVGIGQISSEVPQNLSASRPQDRQFILSSKKLLLSDSGFYLCAWSVAGVSTEAFFGQGTRLTVV.

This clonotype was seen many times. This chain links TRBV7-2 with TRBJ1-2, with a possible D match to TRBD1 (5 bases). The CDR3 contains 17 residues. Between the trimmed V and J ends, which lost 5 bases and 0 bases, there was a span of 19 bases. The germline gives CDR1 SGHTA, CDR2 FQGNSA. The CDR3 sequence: CASSTPLGETTNYGYTF. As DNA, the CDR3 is TGTGCCAGCAGCACCCCCCTGGGGGAAACAACTAACTATGGCTACACCTTC.

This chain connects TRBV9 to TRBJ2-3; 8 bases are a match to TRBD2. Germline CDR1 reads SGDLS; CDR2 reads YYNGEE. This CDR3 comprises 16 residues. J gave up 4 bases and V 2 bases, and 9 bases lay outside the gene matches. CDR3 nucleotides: TGTGCCAGCAGCGTGACTAGCGCCCTGCTTGCAGATACGCAGTATTTT. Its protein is CASSVTSALLADTQYF.